This entry lists 11 T cell receptor beta chains sequenced from one sample in a study of OX40 agonist ivuxolimab in advanced cancers. The repertoire was sequenced with immunoSEQ multiplex PCR; TCRdb's copy has only in-frame clones and lacks some. The sample includes 76,000 or so clones, about 93% of them seen just once. This specimen consisted of CD4+ or CD8+ T cells sorted from blood, obtained in a trial of the OX40 agonist ivuxolimab. These receptor sequences come from an adult with an advanced solid tumor such as melanoma, head and neck, liver or kidney cancer.

The chain uses TRBV19 and TRBJ1-1; maybe TRBD1 (6 bases). There are 17 residues in the CDR3. Trimming took off 5 bases at V and 0 bases at J, with 19 bases between the two ends. Germline values: CDR1 LNHDA, CDR2 SQIVND (reference sequence). CDR3 region: CASSPADSWNMNTEAFF. The CDR3 DNA sequence: TGTGCCAGTAGTCCCGCGGACAGCTGGAACATGAACACTGAAGCTTTCTTT.

V usage is TRBV7-2 and J usage is TRBJ2-1; 12 bases agree with TRBD2. The CDR3 contains 19 residues. With V trimmed by 1 base and J by 2 bases, 9 bases remained unmatched. Germline CDR1 is SGHTA and CDR2 is FQGNSA. In nucleotides, the CDR3 is TGTGCCAGCAGCTTAGTGGGACTAGCGGGCCCCGAGCCCTACAATGAGCAGTTCTTC. It translates to CASSLVGLAGPEPYNEQFF.

The genes are TRBV7-3 and TRBJ2-1, with D unresolved. The CDR3 extends over 15 amino acids. V lost 5 bases to trimming and J lost 8 bases, with 19 bases between them. CDR1 and CDR2 (germline): SGHTA, FQGTGA. The CDR3 DNA is TGTGCCAGCAGCCCTGGACCGGCGTTAGGCGATGAGCAGTTCTTC. This translates into CASSPGPALGDEQFF.

The chain has TRBV7-8 and TRBJ2-5; D is perhaps TRBD2 (5 bases). Matching the DNA end better, TRBJ2-7 makes the J call doubtful. Germline V lookup: CDR1 SGHVS, CDR2 FQNEAQ. The CDR3 length is 12 residues. The CDR3 here is CASSRGSYEQYF. Written as DNA, the CDR3 is TGTGCCAGCAGCCGAGGGTCCTACGAGCAGTACTTC.

V gene TRBV4-3 combines with J gene TRBJ2-1; D might be TRBD2 (6 bases). The V gene lost 0 bases and the J gene lost 15 bases, with 21 bases spanning the gap. Germline CDR1 and CDR2: LGHNA and YSLEER. This CDR3 contains 15 residues. CDR3 region: CASSQEFTPGRDRFF. Written as DNA, the CDR3 is TGCGCCAGCAGCCAAGAATTTACCCCAGGGCGGGATCGGTTCTTC.

The chain couples TRBV19 to TRBJ2-7, with no clear D. The germline V gene encodes CDR1 LNHDA and CDR2 SQIVND (reference sequence). This CDR3 is 13 amino acids long. The V end lost 1 base, the J end lost 3 bases, and 7 bases lay between the germline ends. The CDR3 loop is CASSIAINYEQYF. The CDR3 DNA is TGTGCCAGTAGTATAGCCATAAACTACGAGCAGTACTTC.

This clone came up once. The DNA of the CDR3 is TGTGCCACCAGCGCCCCTCCCTGGGACAGCGTTAACTATGGCTACACCTTC. Translation: CATSAPPWDSVNYGYTF. V usage is TRBV15 and J usage is TRBJ1-2; 7 nucleotides align to TRBD1. The CDR3 is made up of 17 amino acids. Germline V CDR1 and CDR2: LNHNV, YYDKDF (reference sequence). V dropped 5 bases and J dropped 1; count of bases not matched to a gene: 13.

For the CDR3, the DNA is TGTGCCAGCAGTTACTCTGACGGAGCCGCCTATGGCTACACCTTC. It codes for CASSYSDGAAYGYTF. The V gene is TRBV6-5, the J gene TRBJ1-2; D not certain. With 0 bases removed from V and 4 bases from J, the gap between germline ends came to 12 bases. Looked up from germline, CDR1 is MNHEY and CDR2 is SVGAGI. This CDR3 comprises 15 residues.

V gene TRBV14 combines with J gene TRBJ2-1; D not resolved. The germline V and J ends were trimmed by 5 bases and 2 bases, with 13 bases remaining between them. CDR1 and CDR2 from the germline V gene are SGHDN and FVKESK. The CDR3 is 15 residues long. The CDR3 region is CASSILAAPYNEQFF. CDR3 in DNA: TGTGCCAGCAGCATACTGGCAGCTCCCTACAATGAGCAGTTCTTC. The full variable domain, with the rest looked up from reference TRBV14 and TRBJ2-1, is EAGVTQFPSHSVIEKGQTVTLRCDPISGHDNLYWYRRVMGKEIKFLLHFVKESKQDESGMPNNRFLAERTGGTYSTLKVQPAELEDSGVYFCASSILAAPYNEQFFGPGTRLTVL.

The V and J genes are TRBV27 and TRBJ2-2; 13 bases match TRBD2. The V gene end was trimmed by 8 bases and the J gene end by 6 bases; junction bases not matched to a gene: 9. CDR1 is MNHEY, CDR2 SMNVEV, per germline (reference sequence). There are 16 residues in the CDR3. CDR3 in DNA: TGTGCCAGCGAGGGAACTAGCGGGAGGGCCGCCGGGGAGCTGTTTTTT. This encodes CASEGTSGRAAGELFF.

This sequence joins TRBV5-5 and TRBJ2-7; D not resolved. Germline assignment: CDR1 SGHKS and CDR2 YYEKEE (reference sequence). With 3 bases removed from V and 3 bases from J, the gap between germline ends came to 13 bases. This CDR3 contains 14 residues. CDR3 sequence (DNA): TGTGCCAGCAGCTCGGACCCCACCCACTACGAGCAGTACTTC. This translates into CASSSDPTHYEQYF.